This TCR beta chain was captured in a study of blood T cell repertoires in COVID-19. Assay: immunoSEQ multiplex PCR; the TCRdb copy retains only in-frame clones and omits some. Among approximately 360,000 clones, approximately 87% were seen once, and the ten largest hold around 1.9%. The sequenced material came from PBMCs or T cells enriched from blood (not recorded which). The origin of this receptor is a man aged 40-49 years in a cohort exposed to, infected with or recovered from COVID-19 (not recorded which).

CDR3 DNA sequence: TGTGCCAGCAGCTTGATAGAGACGGGTACGCAGTATTTT. Encoded protein: CASSLIETGTQYF. The rearrangement uses TRBV5-6 and TRBJ2-3, with unresolved D. The CDR3 is 13 residues long. Per the germline V gene, CDR1 is SGHDT and CDR2 is YYEEEE. V lost 1 base, J lost 8 bases, and 11 bases lay in between.